The 12 T cell receptor beta chains below all came from one sample that was sequenced in a study of OX40 agonist ivuxolimab in advanced cancers. Here immunoSEQ multiplex PCR was the method, and the copy in TCRdb shows in-frame clones only, minus some. Of about 69,000 clones in the sample, 90% to 95% were seen once. Here the sequenced sample was CD4+ or CD8+ T cells sorted from blood, taken in a trial of the OX40 agonist ivuxolimab. The receptors shown here come from an adult with an advanced solid tumor such as melanoma, head and neck, liver or kidney cancer.

The chain joins TRBV14 to TRBJ2-7; 7 positions agree with TRBD2. The CDR3 covers 16 residues. The J segment lost 5 bases and the V segment lost 1 base, leaving 11 bases of the junction unmatched. In germline, CDR1 is SGHDN, CDR2 FVKESK. The CDR3 loop reads CASSQGWGGDPNEQYF. Written as DNA, the CDR3 is TGTGCCAGCAGCCAAGGTTGGGGGGGTGATCCAAACGAGCAGTACTTC.

This chain uses TRBV29-1 with TRBJ2-7, with D possibly matching TRBD1 (6 bases). This CDR3 region has 16 residues. Germline V gene lookup returns CDR1 SQVTM and CDR2 ANQGSEA. V was clipped by 0 bases and J by 2 bases, with 17 bases between them. CDR3 bases: TGCAGCGTTGAAGAGGGCGAAACGGGACATACCTACGAGCAGTACTTC. This gives the protein CSVEEGETGHTYEQYF.

The table lists this clone with a count of one. The sample carries other DNA sequences with the same CDR3. The chain employs TRBV6-6 and TRBJ1-5; D is undetermined. Germline V gene data show CDR1 as MNHNY and CDR2 as SVGAGI (reference sequence). This CDR3 comprises 12 residues. V lost 6 bases, J lost 4 bases, and 7 bases lay in between. The CDR3 sequence: CASRRVNQPQHF. In DNA form, the CDR3 reads TGTGCCAGCAGAAGGGTGAATCAGCCCCAGCATTTT.

The chain couples TRBV16 to TRBJ2-7, with D unclear. Trimming removed 3 bases at V and 6 bases at J, with 6 bases between. Germline lookup yields CDR1 KGHSY and CDR2 FQNENV. CDR3 length equals 11 residues. The DNA for the CDR3 is TGTGCCAGCAGCCATTCGTTCGAGCAGTACTTC. Translated: CASSHSFEQYF.

This sequence joins TRBV7-2 and TRBJ1-1; a possible D gene is TRBD1 (6 bases). Deletions cut 0 bases from V and 2 bases from J, with 7 bases between. The CDR3 extends over 14 amino acids. Germline V gene lookup returns CDR1 SGHTA and CDR2 FQGNSA. The CDR3 nucleotides read TGTGCCAGCAGCTTAGCAGGGGGAAACACTGAAGCTTTCTTT. Translated: CASSLAGGNTEAFF.

J is TRBJ2-1 and V is TRBV30, with 10 bases fitting TRBD2. Germline V gene data show CDR1 as GTSNPN and CDR2 as SVGIG (reference sequence). J gave up 6 bases and V 5 bases, and 7 bases lay outside the gene matches. CDR3 length: 14 amino acids. CDR3 nucleotides: TGTGCCTGGGACACTCTAGCGGGAGCCAATGAGCAGTTCTTC. This translates into CAWDTLAGANEQFF.

The chain employs TRBV4-3 and TRBJ2-1; TRBD1 matches at 12 bases. The CDR3 sequence is 16 residues long. In germline, CDR1 is LGHNA, CDR2 YSLEER. After removal of 5 bases from V and 8 bases from J, the junction contained 10 bases not matched to a gene. DNA for the CDR3: TGCGCCAGCAGCTTAAGGGGGGACAGGGGGCAGGATGAGCAGTTCTTC. Its protein is CASSLRGDRGQDEQFF.

The rearrangement links TRBV4-3 to TRBJ2-7; D is unclear. Trimming stripped 0 bases from V and 3 bases from J, with 12 bases between. This CDR3 has 15 residues. The germline V gene has CDR1 LGHNA and CDR2 YSLEER. CDR3 protein: CASSQENLQNYEQYF. The CDR3, as DNA: TGCGCCAGCAGCCAAGAAAATCTGCAGAACTACGAGCAGTACTTC.

The V call is TRBV5-3, the J call TRBJ1-1; D gene ambiguous. TRBV5-3 is flagged as an ORF with uncertain function. Trimming pared 1 base from V and 7 bases from J, leaving 5 bases between. The CDR3 contains 11 residues. CDR3 in DNA: TGTGCCAGAAGCTTGTCGGATGAAGCTTTCTTT. Translating gives CARSLSDEAFF.

This chain links TRBV6-4 with TRBJ1-1; D unresolved. V lost 0 bases, J lost 4 bases, and 6 bases lay in between. CDR1 and CDR2 (germline): MRHNA, SNTAGT. CDR3 size: 13 residues. As DNA, the CDR3 is TGTGCCAGCAGTGACTCGGTAGGCACTGAAGCTTTCTTT. This sequence encodes CASSDSVGTEAFF.

This chain joins TRBV27 and TRBJ2-7; D not resolved. Trimming took off 4 bases at V and 6 bases at J, with 16 bases between the two ends. The V gene's germline CDR1 is MNHEY and CDR2 SMNVEV (reference sequence). The CDR3 loop spans 14 amino acids. CDR3 DNA sequence: TGTGCCAGCAGTTCGGGCACGGGTTTTGGCGAGCAGTACTTC. This gives the protein CASSSGTGFGEQYF.

The chain couples TRBV7-9 to TRBJ2-7; TRBD1 agrees at 11 bases. Germline-derived CDR1 and CDR2 are SEHNR and FQNEAQ (reference sequence). Losses at the gene ends were 5 bases for V and 4 bases for J; bases not matched to a gene: 10. The CDR3 sequence is 16 residues long. CDR3 residues: CASSRIWDRGMYEQYF. In nucleotides, the CDR3 is TGTGCCAGCAGCCGAATCTGGGACAGGGGGATGTACGAGCAGTACTTC.